The 25 T cell receptor beta chains given below trace back to one sample, sequenced in a study of Graves' ophthalmopathy and Graves' hyperthyroidism. Amplification of TCR beta CDR3 regions used RNA transcripts. Following a first-round RT-PCR that used HTBI primers, a second-round multiplex PCR was carried out. TCRdb recomputed calls from the multiplex PCR reads with MiXCR, one row per CDR3 protein. The sample shows a few hundred thousand distinct CDR3 sequences, approximately 18% of them seen only once. The specimen sequenced was peripheral blood. These receptors all stem from an adult woman with stable Graves' hyperthyroidism.

In the case of this clonotype: Compared with germline, one end of the junction differs, possibly owing to a read error. The rearrangement links TRBV7-2 to TRBJ2-5; TRBD2 might be the D (6 bases). Germline V gene sequence: CDR1 SGHTA, CDR2 FQGNSA. This CDR3 has 11 residues. The CDR3 nucleotides read TGCGCCAGCAGTGGGGGGAGGACCCAGTACTTC. Its translation is CASSGGRTQYF.

Notes on this clonotype: At one end the junction does not follow the germline gene, possibly because of a read error. CDR3 protein: CASGRERPNTGELCF. CDR3 coding DNA: TGTGCCAGCGGTCGGGAGAGACCGAACACCGGGGAGCTGTGTTTT. This chain joins TRBV12-3 or TRBV12-4 and TRBJ2-2; possible D gene TRBD2, 6 bases. This CDR3 comprises 15 residues.

The chain recombines TRBV12-3 or TRBV12-4 with TRBJ1-1, with 10 bases identical to TRBD1. The CDR3 runs 16 residues. The trim removed 5 bases at V and 1 base at J, leaving 7 bases unmatched. The CDR3, as DNA: TGTGCCAGCAGTAAAGAGACAGGGGGCACGAACACTGAAGCTTTCTTT. Protein product: CASSKETGGTNTEAFF.

This clonotype was recorded many times. The chain is built from TRBV13 and TRBJ1-2; the D gene is possibly TRBD1 (6 bases). Trimming pared 4 bases from V and 4 bases from J, leaving 22 bases between. CDR1 is PRHDT, CDR2 FYEKMQ, per germline (reference sequence). CDR3 length equals 17 residues. The chain's CDR3 is CASSSDRQADSLYGYTF. CDR3 nucleotides: TGTGCCAGCAGCTCGGACCGACAGGCGGACTCTCTCTATGGCTACACCTTC.

V is TRBV12-3 or TRBV12-4 and J is TRBJ1-2; no clear D. The CDR3 has 11 amino acids. V was cut by 5 bases and J by 5 bases, with 6 bases left in between. This CDR3 reads CASSTAYGYTF. CDR3 sequence (DNA): TGTGCCAGCAGTACTGCATATGGCTACACCTTC.

The chain is built from TRBV6-1 and TRBJ1-1; possible D gene TRBD1, 5 bases. With 0 bases removed from V and 1 base from J, the gap between germline ends came to 9 bases. Germline lookup yields CDR1 MNHNS and CDR2 SASEGT. The CDR3 contains 15 residues. CDR3 coding DNA: TGTGCCAGCAGTGAAGCGCAGGGCTGGAACACTGAAGCTTTCTTT. Translating it yields CASSEAQGWNTEAFF.

This clonotype showed up just once. The chain employs TRBV12-3 or TRBV12-4 and TRBJ2-5, with 11 nucleotides matching TRBD1. CDR3 length: 15 residues. Unmatched junction bases numbered 2, after V lost 1 base and J lost 4 bases. CDR3 coding DNA: TGTGCCAGCAGTTTAGGGACAGGGGGCGGAGAGACCCAGTACTTC. Protein: CASSLGTGGGETQYF.

This clonotype was seen repeatedly, ten times or more. The V and J genes are TRBV20-1 and TRBJ1-1, with D hard to call. The CDR3 extends over 12 amino acids. Germline loops: CDR1 DFQATT, CDR2 SNEGSKA (reference sequence). With 5 bases removed from V and 3 bases from J, the gap between germline ends came to 10 bases. The CDR3 sequence: CSALDGYTEAFF. The CDR3 DNA follows: TGCAGTGCTCTGGACGGGTACACTGAAGCTTTCTTT.

In its sample, this clonotype was seen many times. J is TRBJ1-5 and V is TRBV7-9, with D possibly matching TRBD1 (6 bases). The V end was cut by 5 bases, the J end by 2 bases, with 16 bases between. From germline, CDR1 is SEHNR and CDR2 FQNEAQ (reference sequence). The length of the CDR3 is 16 residues. In DNA, the CDR3 is TGTGCCAGCAGCCCCCTTCCAGGGGAAGGCAATCAGCCCCAGCATTTT. This gives the protein CASSPLPGEGNQPQHF.

The table lists this clonotype with many counts. The rearrangement links TRBV4-2 to TRBJ2-7; 8 nucleotides agree with TRBD2. The CDR3 runs 17 residues. Germline CDR1 is LGHNA and CDR2 is YNFKEQ. J lost 0 bases, V lost 1 base, and 8 bases had no gene match. CDR3 region: CASSQGLAGVGSYEQYF. CDR3 DNA: TGTGCCAGCAGCCAAGGGCTAGCGGGTGTCGGCTCCTACGAGCAGTACTTC.

This clonotype came up many times. This chain links TRBV6-2 or TRBV6-3 with TRBJ2-5, with D uncertain. The V gene lost 2 bases and the J gene lost 1 base, with 8 bases spanning the gap. The CDR3 runs 14 residues. Germline CDR1 MNHEY, CDR2 SVGEGT. CDR3 region: CASSYAAGQETQYF. DNA of the CDR3: TGTGCCAGCAGTTACGCCGCAGGCCAAGAGACCCAGTACTTC.

This clonotype has at least ten counts. One junction end disagrees with the germline gene, perhaps due to a read error. V usage is TRBV11-2 and J usage is TRBJ2-4; D may be TRBD1 or TRBD2 (6 bases each). CDR1 SGHAT and CDR2 FQNNGV come from the germline V gene. The CDR3 sequence is 15 residues long. CDR3 protein: CASSKLRGPKNIKYF. CDR3 nucleotide sequence: TGTGCCAGCAGCAAATTACGGGGGCCCAAAAACATTAAGTACTTC.

This clonotype was observed at least ten times. The chain recombines TRBV9 with TRBJ2-7; TRBD2 agrees at 7 bases. The CDR3 totals 15 residues. Germline trimming cut 0 bases from V and 2 bases from J; bases unmatched to any gene: 5. In germline, CDR1 is SGDLS, CDR2 YYNGEE. DNA of the CDR3: TGTGCCAGCAGCGTAGACGGGAGGCCCCCCTACGAGCAGTACTTC. As protein: CASSVDGRPPYEQYF.

This clonotype occurred many times. The chain links TRBV6-1 to TRBJ2-7, with D tentatively TRBD1 (6 bases). The CDR3 spans 14 residues. In germline, CDR1 is MNHNS, CDR2 SASEGT. V gave up 3 bases and J gave up 2 bases, with 11 bases separating them. This chain's CDR3 is CASSEGANTYEQYF. CDR3 coding DNA: TGTGCCAGCAGTGAGGGGGCTAATACCTACGAGCAGTACTTC.

There are many counts of this clonotype. The rearrangement uses TRBV24-1 and TRBJ2-7; no definite D call. The germline V and J ends were trimmed by 10 bases and 4 bases, with 7 bases remaining between them. The CDR3 totals 10 residues. Germline CDR1 KGHDR, CDR2 SFDVKD. CDR3 DNA sequence: TGTGCCACAGACGGTTACGAGCAGTACTTC. Translation gives CATDGYEQYF.

This clonotype was recorded many times. The V and J genes are TRBV5-1 and TRBJ2-7, with 7 bases matching TRBD1. V was clipped by 1 base and J by 2 bases; unmatched bases: 6. The CDR3 has 15 residues. Germline-derived CDR1 and CDR2 are SGHRS and YFSETQ. This CDR3 reads CASSLFVGQTYEQYF. CDR3 DNA: TGCGCCAGCAGCTTGTTTGTGGGACAGACCTACGAGCAGTACTTC.

This CDR3 reads CASSPIEDPNSPLHF. The CDR3 coding sequence is TGCGCCAGCAGCCCGATAGAAGATCCCAATTCACCCCTCCACTTT. This chain uses TRBV5-1 with TRBJ1-6, with D unresolved. This CDR3 spans 15 amino acids. Germline V gene data show CDR1 as SGHRS and CDR2 as YFSETQ. Deletions cut 4 bases from V and 7 bases from J, with 15 bases between. Based on the CDR3 plus reference TRBV5-1 and TRBJ1-6, the full variable domain is KAGVTQTPRYLIKTRGQQVTLSCSPISGHRSVSWYQQTPGQGLQFLFEYFSETQRNKGNFPGRFSGRQFSNSRSEMNVSTLELGDSALYLCASSPIEDPNSPLHFGNGTRLTVT.

This clonotype was seen a few times. The rearrangement links TRBV4-1 to TRBJ2-5, with D perhaps being TRBD1 or TRBD2 (6 bases each). The CDR3 is 14 amino acids. The ends were cut back, 1 base at V and 7 bases at J, with 13 bases in the middle. The V gene's germline CDR1 is MGHRA and CDR2 YSYEKL. In DNA form, the CDR3 reads TGCGCCAGCAGCCAAGTGGAGGGGGAAGGGACCCAGTACTTC. Protein: CASSQVEGEGTQYF.

This clonotype was detected many times. The chain employs TRBV6-1 and TRBJ1-1; no clear D gene. V was pared by 5 bases and J by 5 bases, with 12 bases between. The V gene's germline CDR1 is MNHNS and CDR2 SASEGT. The CDR3 has 13 residues. The CDR3 spells CASSLTKRTEAFF. The DNA for the CDR3 is TGTGCCAGCAGTCTGACCAAGCGGACTGAAGCTTTCTTT.

This clonotype was counted at least ten times. The chain joins TRBV20-1 to TRBJ1-5; D unclear. The CDR3 has 13 amino acids. CDR1 is DFQATT and CDR2 is SNEGSKA in the germline V gene (reference sequence). V lost 6 bases, J lost 0 bases, and 9 bases lay in between. Here the CDR3 DNA reads TGCAGTGCAGAGGAGTTTAGCAATCAGCCCCAGCATTTT. This translates into CSAEEFSNQPQHF.

This clonotype was detected many times. The chain employs TRBV11-2 and TRBJ2-7; 9 bases agree with TRBD1. CDR3 size: 16 residues. Germline CDR1 SGHAT, CDR2 FQNNGV. The V segment lost 5 bases and the J segment 5 bases; nucleotides outside the gene matches: 13. CDR3 bases: TGTGCCAGCAGCCCTATTTGGAGGACAGGGGCGAACGAGCAGTACTTC. This translates into CASSPIWRTGANEQYF.

The chain links TRBV12-3 or TRBV12-4 to TRBJ1-5; perhaps TRBD1 as D (5 bases). The CDR3 is 17 amino acids. V lost 4 bases, J lost 6 bases, and 22 bases lay in between. CDR3 in amino acids: CASSSQGSVSWFQPQHF. Here the CDR3 DNA reads TGTGCCAGCAGTTCTCAGGGTTCCGTCTCGTGGTTTCAGCCCCAGCATTTT.

This clonotype has at least ten counts. The chain is built from TRBV15 and TRBJ2-5; no definite D call. The V gene lost 0 bases and the J gene lost 1 base, with 9 bases spanning the gap. CDR1 and CDR2 (germline): LNHNV, YYDKDF (reference sequence). The CDR3 has 15 amino acids. The CDR3 here is CATSRDKGFQETQYF. The CDR3 region has the DNA TGTGCCACCAGCAGAGATAAGGGATTCCAAGAGACCCAGTACTTC.

Many counts were recorded for this clonotype. CDR3 sequence reads: CASSPGLGAGAGETQYF. CDR3 DNA sequence: TGTGCCAGCAGCCCCGGCCTAGGGGCGGGAGCGGGTGAGACCCAGTACTTC. The chain is built from TRBV13 and TRBJ2-5; 7 nucleotides align to TRBD2. This CDR3 contains 17 residues. CDR1 and CDR2 from the germline V gene are PRHDT and FYEKMQ (reference sequence). The ends lost 5 bases at V and 5 bases at J; junction bases unmatched: 17.

This clonotype was counted at least ten times. V usage is TRBV12-3 or TRBV12-4 and J usage is TRBJ2-7, with 7 bases matching TRBD1. CDR3 length: 14 amino acids. Trimming at V came to 3 bases and at J to 2 bases, leaving 4 bases not matched to a gene. In nucleotides, the CDR3 is TGTGCCAGCAGTTTTACACAGGGGCCCTACGAGCAGTACTTC. Its translation: CASSFTQGPYEQYF.